Each of the 19 T cell receptor beta chains below was sequenced from the same sample in a study of T cell responses to AZD1222 COVID-19 vaccine. Clones were sequenced by immunoSEQ multiplex PCR, and TCRdb holds only the in-frame ones, with some missing. This table has more than 70,000 clones, 85% to 95% appearing once. The input for sequencing was peripheral blood, taken 28 days after the second AZD1222 dose. The receptors originated from an adult who received the AZD1222 COVID-19 vaccine.

The CDR3 sequence is CARTGFGTEAFF. The DNA of the CDR3 is TGTGCCCGGACAGGGTTTGGCACTGAAGCTTTCTTT. The chain recombines TRBV30 with TRBJ1-1, with 8 bases aligning to TRBD1. The germline V gene has CDR1 GTSNPN and CDR2 SVGIG (reference sequence). V was clipped by 8 bases and J by 4 bases; unmatched bases: 6. The CDR3 extends over 12 amino acids.

The gene calls are TRBV28 and TRBJ1-1; D gene unclear. This CDR3 is built from 16 residues. With 4 bases removed from V and 0 bases from J, the gap between germline ends came to 15 bases. Per germline, CDR1 MDHEN and CDR2 SYDVKM. CDR3 nucleotides: TGTGCCAGCAGTTCCCTCCCAGGAGTTATGAACACTGAAGCTTTCTTT. Protein: CASSSLPGVMNTEAFF.

The chain uses TRBV18 and TRBJ2-7; 9 nucleotides line up with TRBD1. In germline, CDR1 is KGHSH, CDR2 LQKENI. V gave up 3 bases and J gave up 2 bases; unmatched junction bases: 5. The CDR3 covers 15 residues. CDR3 sequence (DNA): TGTGCCAGCTCACCGGACAGGGGAACGGCCTACGAGCAGTACTTC. Amino acids: CASSPDRGTAYEQYF.

CDR3 amino acids: CASSPTGGIGYTF. The CDR3 DNA follows: TGCGCCAGCAGCCCCACAGGGGGCATCGGCTACACCTTC. The chain joins TRBV4-1 to TRBJ1-2; 9 bases are a match to TRBD1. CDR3 size: 13 residues. V lost 4 bases and J lost 8; bases outside the gene matches: 5. Germline assignment: CDR1 MGHRA and CDR2 YSYEKL.

The chain uses TRBV21-1 and TRBJ2-3; the table calls TRBD2, which could not be checked here. TRBV21-1 counts as a pseudogene. CDR3 length equals 16 residues. The CDR3 region has the DNA TGTGCCAGCAGCGACGGACTGGCCTATAGCACAGATACGCAGTATTTT. Its translation: CASSDGLAYSTDTQYF.

V gene TRBV28 combines with J gene TRBJ1-1; a weak D match, TRBD1 (6 bases). Germline V lookup: CDR1 MDHEN, CDR2 SYDVKM. This CDR3 region has 13 residues. The V end was cut by 6 bases, the J end by 0 bases, with 8 bases between. The chain's CDR3 is CASRWGLNTEAFF. CDR3 DNA sequence: TGTGCCAGCAGATGGGGGCTGAACACTGAAGCTTTCTTT.

In nucleotides, the CDR3 is TGTGCCATCAGTGATTGGACAGGGGGCTCCTACGAGCAGTACTTC. It codes for CAISDWTGGSYEQYF. The chain uses TRBV10-3 and TRBJ2-7, with 10 bases fitting TRBD1. The CDR3 runs to 15 residues. The V gene's germline CDR1 is ENHRY and CDR2 SYGVKD. V lost 3 bases and J lost 0; bases outside the gene matches: 2.

The V call is TRBV6-5, the J call TRBJ1-1, with TRBD1 as a possible D gene (5 bases). In germline, CDR1 is MNHEY, CDR2 SVGAGI. The ends were cut back, 11 bases at V and 0 bases at J, with 19 bases in the middle. The CDR3 is made up of 15 amino acids. The CDR3 reads CAAMIPRGLNTEAFF. CDR3 bases: TGTGCCGCCATGATCCCTCGGGGCCTGAACACTGAAGCTTTCTTT.

CDR3 amino acids: CASSLTGQGQDEAFF. The CDR3 DNA sequence: TGTGCCAGCAGCCTTACCGGACAGGGTCAGGATGAAGCTTTCTTT. The V call is TRBV28, the J call TRBJ1-1, with 8 bases matching TRBD1. Germline V CDR1 and CDR2: MDHEN, SYDVKM. J was trimmed by 7 bases and V by 6 bases; bases with no gene match: 13. The CDR3 runs to 15 residues.

The gene calls are TRBV7-2 and TRBJ2-4; D is perhaps TRBD1 or TRBD2 (6 bases each). The CDR3 is made up of 17 amino acids. Between the trimmed V and J ends, which lost 2 bases and 2 bases, there was a span of 16 bases. Germline CDR1 SGHTA, CDR2 FQGNSA. The CDR3 region has the DNA TGTGCCAGCAGCTTATGGGCCGGGGGCTTCTCCAAAAACATTCAGTACTTC. It translates to CASSLWAGGFSKNIQYF.

The chain combines TRBV28 with TRBJ2-7; TRBD2 agrees at 9 bases. V lost 3 bases to trimming and J lost 1 base; unmatched junction nucleotides: 7. The germline gives CDR1 MDHEN, CDR2 SYDVKM. CDR3 length: 16 residues. This chain's CDR3 is CASSLLRLAVSYEQYF. The CDR3, as DNA: TGTGCCAGCAGTTTGCTGAGACTAGCGGTGTCCTACGAGCAGTACTTC.

The rearrangement links TRBV14 to TRBJ2-7; maybe TRBD1 (6 bases). Trimming left V 0 bases short and J 1 base short, with 13 bases between. The germline V gene has CDR1 SGHDN and CDR2 FVKESK. This CDR3 region has 16 residues. The CDR3 sequence: CASSQDQGQGSYEQYF. DNA of the CDR3: TGTGCCAGCAGCCAAGACCAAGGGCAGGGGTCCTACGAGCAGTACTTC.

The chain employs TRBV10-3 and TRBJ1-4, with 9 bases aligning to TRBD1. Germline V gives CDR1 ENHRY, CDR2 SYGVKD. Trimming removed 2 bases from V and 7 bases from J; junction bases left unmatched: 5. This CDR3 has 15 residues. The CDR3 DNA is TGTGCCATCAGTGAGCCGGGACAGGGCGGTGAAAAACTGTTTTTT. Encoded protein: CAISEPGQGGEKLFF.

The chain links TRBV7-6 to TRBJ2-1; the match to TRBD2 covers 8 bases. The CDR3 has 16 amino acids. Looked up from germline, CDR1 is SGHVS and CDR2 is FNYEAQ. The junction had 6 bases not matched to a gene; V was cut back by 1 base and J by 4 bases. The chain's CDR3 is CASSLGAGGLYNEQFF. CDR3 coding DNA: TGTGCCAGCAGCTTAGGGGCGGGAGGACTATACAATGAGCAGTTCTTC.

The CDR3 reads CASSRDPSNQPQHF. CDR3 DNA: TGTGCCAGCAGCCGTGACCCAAGCAATCAGCCCCAGCATTTT. V usage is TRBV5-4 and J usage is TRBJ1-5; no definite D call. Germline V gene sequence: CDR1 SGHNT, CDR2 YYREEE (reference sequence). V was clipped by 4 bases and J by 1 base, with 9 bases between them. The CDR3 has 14 amino acids.

The V gene is TRBV28, the J gene TRBJ1-1; D not resolved. CDR1 is MDHEN, CDR2 SYDVKM, per germline. The CDR3 contains 13 residues. V was trimmed by 5 bases and J by 7 bases, leaving 14 bases between them. In DNA, the CDR3 is TGTGCCAGCAGTGGAAGGGCGGACCATGAAGCTTTCTTT. This gives the protein CASSGRADHEAFF.

The chain joins TRBV6-4 to TRBJ2-1, with 12 nucleotides matching TRBD2. The CDR3 extends over 17 amino acids. The germline V gene has CDR1 MRHNA and CDR2 SNTAGT. J gave up 4 bases and V 0 bases, and 4 bases lay outside the gene matches. The CDR3, as DNA: TGTGCCAGCAGTGACTCCCAAGGACTAGCGGGATACAATGAGCAGTTCTTC. Protein product: CASSDSQGLAGYNEQFF.

This chain joins TRBV7-3 and TRBJ1-1; D might be TRBD1 (5 bases). V lost 3 bases and J 3 bases, leaving 11 bases between the germline ends. The V gene's germline CDR1 is SGHTA and CDR2 FQGTGA. This CDR3 has 14 residues. The CDR3 loop reads CASSLGTGYTEAFF. DNA for the CDR3: TGTGCCAGCAGCTTGGGGACGGGTTACACTGAAGCTTTCTTT.

The chain employs TRBV5-6 and TRBJ2-3; no clear D gene. Trimming removed 2 bases from V and 5 bases from J, with 6 bases in between. Looked up from germline, CDR1 is SGHDT and CDR2 is YYEEEE. This CDR3 contains 12 residues. The CDR3 spells CASSLGIDTQYF. CDR3 in DNA: TGTGCCAGCAGCTTAGGGATAGATACGCAGTATTTT. The variable domain in full, with the rest retrieved from reference TRBV5-6 and TRBJ2-3, is DAGVTQSPTHLIKTRGQQVTLRCSPKSGHDTVSWYQQALGQGPQFIFQYYEEEERQRGNFPDRFSGHQFPNYSSELNVNALLLGDSALYLCASSLGIDTQYFGPGTRLTVL.